A selection of T cell receptor beta chains follows, all from one sample in a study of T-cell memory formation after mild COVID-19. TCRdb recomputed calls from the 5' RACE reads with MiXCR, one row per CDR3 protein. The sample includes around 310,000 distinct CDR3 sequences, roughly 15% of them seen just once. Sequenced material: PBMCs or a T cell subset sorted from them (not recorded which). The receptors were gathered from a young man who had mild COVID-19 (a few samples of this study predate the infection). Cell type and time point are not known. CDR3s include the opening cysteine and the closing phenylalanine or tryptophan. The order of the fields is CDR3 length, D gene, J gene, V gene, clone size, CDR3 protein, CDR3 DNA. A D gene is named only where the DNA matches it firmly. Clone size is stated in some rows and not others, as once, few, many or a class when expanded.

11	.	TRBJ2-7	TRBV5-1	.	CASRETAEQYF	TGCGCCAGTAGAGAAACAGCCGAGCAGTACTTC
17	TRBD2	TRBJ2-3	TRBV5-1	.	CASSSGLAGAHTDTQYF	TGCGCCAGCAGCTCGGGACTAGCGGGGGCCCACACAGATACGCAGTATTTT
15	.	TRBJ2-7	TRBV9	.	CASSRTGSLADEQYF	TGTGCCAGCAGCCGTACGGGCAGCTTGGCCGACGAGCAGTACTTC
16	TRBD2	TRBJ2-1	TRBV5-1	.	CASSFGPSGGSGEQFF	TGCGCCAGCAGCTTTGGGCCTAGCGGAGGCTCGGGTGAGCAGTTCTTC
17	TRBD1	TRBJ1-4	TRBV4-2	many	CASSQGGPGTGGEKLFF	TGTGCCAGCAGCCAAGGAGGCCCCGGGACAGGGGGTGAAAAACTGTTTTTT
16	TRBD2	TRBJ2-5	TRBV7-2	.	CASSLDWTGGRETQYF	TGTGCCAGCAGCTTAGATTGGACGGGGGGGCGTGAGACCCAGTACTTC
15	.	TRBJ1-5	TRBV5-1	few	CASSLDSHSNQPQHF	TGCGCCAGCAGCTTGGACTCACATAGCAATCAGCCCCAGCATTTT
14	.	TRBJ2-3	TRBV7-2	.	CASSHRVSTDTQYF	TGTGCCAGCAGTCACAGGGTGAGCACAGATACGCAGTATTTT
16	TRBD2	TRBJ2-1	TRBV20-1	.	CSASPTSGGRYNDQFF	TGCAGTGCTAGCCCGACTAGCGGGGGGAGATACAATGATCAGTTCTTC
12	.	TRBJ1-5	TRBV28	many	CASSFAGQPQHF	TGTGCCAGCAGTTTCGCAGGTCAGCCCCAGCATTTT
14	.	TRBJ1-2	TRBV2	.	CASSADWGADGYTF	TGTGCCAGCAGTGCCGACTGGGGGGCGGATGGCTACACCTTC
16	TRBD1	TRBJ1-1	TRBV4-3	few	CASSRGTANMNTEAFF	TGCGCCAGCAGCCGAGGGACAGCTAACATGAACACTGAAGCTTTCTTT
11	.	TRBJ2-7	TRBV7-9	many	CASSISYEQYF	TGTGCCAGCAGCATCAGCTACGAGCAGTACTTC
15	.	TRBJ2-6	TRBV11-2	few	CASRVLFPGANVLTF	TGTGCCAGCAGAGTCCTCTTTCCTGGGGCCAACGTCCTGACTTTC
17	TRBD1	TRBJ2-7	TRBV4-3	.	CASSHPRRGQGPLEQYF	TGCGCCAGCAGCCACCCTAGGCGGGGACAGGGTCCTCTCGAGCAGTACTTC
14	TRBD1	TRBJ2-1	TRBV4-1	few	CASSRLGTGSEQFF	TGCGCCAGCAGCCGCCTGGGGACAGGGTCCGAGCAGTTCTTC
14	TRBD1	TRBJ1-5	TRBV10-3	many	CAISEGTGSQPQHF	TGTGCCATCAGTGAGGGGACAGGGAGCCAGCCCCAGCATTTT